This entry concerns a single T cell receptor (beta chain). This clone counts as medium-sized (0.01 to 0.1%). Its antigen remains unidentified. Base qualities are not recorded, but no much larger clone differs from it by a single base. Collaborating institutions collected whole blood in K2EDTA tubes following their own protocols. For TCRbeta analysis, collaborators shipped samples in one of three forms: frozen whole blood, isolated PBMCs, or DNA extracted from either of those sample types. These data come from a study of blood T cell repertoires in COVID-19 (TCRdb year 2020). Looking at the study overall: Samples from collaborators originated in the United States, Italy and Spain and spanned both the acute and convalescent phases of COVID-19. The material from the prospective study consisted of cDNA or gDNA derived from T cells, B-cell-depleted T cells, or PBMCs. Subjects who had been exposed to COVID-19, were actively infected with it, or had recovered from it provided the deeply sampled blood TCRbeta repertoires that made up the dataset. The repertoires were released in a freely available public database meant as a resource for research on the immune response to SARS-CoV-2. The samples were drawn from the first 160 participants of the ongoing ImmuneRACE study and from 1,254 subjects provided by 6 global collaborators. A de-identified subject ID, COVID-19 status, age in years and sex were almost always included in the sample metadata. Where HLA class I and class II types were available, the types were taken from metadata supplied by the sample provider, not from assay-based typing. What the work shows at the level of the full study, not this receptor alone: The quantity of clinical and demographic metadata differed by source and by participant and was supplied without curation.

CDR1 is given as SGHRS and CDR2 as YFSETQ, both from the germline V gene. Deletion took 0 bases off V and 1 base off J, with a span of 11 bases between the germline ends. The CDR3 starts with the cysteine, ends with the phenylalanine, and has 16 residues. CDR3 DNA is the only sequence kept; it has 48 bases, read in frame from the first base. TCRbeta CDR3 regions were amplified from genomic DNA by means of the immunoSEQ Assay, a bias-controlled multiplex PCR. As for the original processing: Within the assay, amplification of reference gene primers was used to estimate how many nucleated cells each sample contained. Sequence reads were collapsed and filtered to measure the absolute abundance of every unique TCRbeta CDR3 rearrangement. Productive Simpson clonality was computed per sample as the square root of Simpson's diversity index over productive rearrangements. TCRdb mirrors the immuneACCESS table, restricted to in-frame sequences. Some clones are absent from its copies; in checked studies, under half trace to an unresolved V gene, and the reason for the others is unknown. The DNA was the basis for D and trimming; V, J and clone size are from that table. This sample gives around 70,000 clones in total; 79% of them show up just once. The ten top clones hold about 25% of the sample.

The TCR comes from a man aged 60 to 69 with active or convalescent COVID-19. Recombination connected TRBV5-1 to TRBJ1-3, with TRBD1 tentatively as D gene (6 bases match). Sequencing input: peripheral blood. The CDR3 amino acid sequence is: CASSLDRASSGNTIYF. The DNA is TGCGCCAGCAGCTTGGACAGGGCAAGTTCTGGAAACACCATATATTTT.